This note documents a single T cell receptor (beta chain) sequence. Trimming took 1 base from V and 6 from J; bases not matched to a gene: 6. The CDR3 spans 17 residues. CDR1 and CDR2 (germline): SEHNR, FQNEAQ (reference sequence). This sample stems from a study of blood T cell repertoires in COVID-19. Study context: Material from acute and convalescent COVID-19 was sourced from the United States, Italy and Spain. Sample material is recorded as cDNA or gDNA derived from T cells, B-cell-depleted T cells, or PBMCs.

The authors' processing: Estimation of nucleated cell counts was performed using reference gene primer amplification. Here immunoSEQ multiplex PCR was the method, and the copy in TCRdb shows in-frame clones only, minus some. That table supplies the V and J calls and clone size; D and trimming were determined from the DNA. The data contain about 230,000 clones, 80% to 90% of them singletons. The receptor was derived from a man younger than 35 who had recovered from COVID-19. V gene TRBV7-9 combines with J gene TRBJ1-4; 12 bases align to TRBD1. The specimen sequenced was PBMCs or T cells enriched from blood (not recorded which). The CDR3 DNA reads as TGTGCCAGCAGCTTAGGGGACAGGGGGCGGCGTTATGAAAAACTGTTTTTT. It encodes CASSLGDRGRRYEKLFF.